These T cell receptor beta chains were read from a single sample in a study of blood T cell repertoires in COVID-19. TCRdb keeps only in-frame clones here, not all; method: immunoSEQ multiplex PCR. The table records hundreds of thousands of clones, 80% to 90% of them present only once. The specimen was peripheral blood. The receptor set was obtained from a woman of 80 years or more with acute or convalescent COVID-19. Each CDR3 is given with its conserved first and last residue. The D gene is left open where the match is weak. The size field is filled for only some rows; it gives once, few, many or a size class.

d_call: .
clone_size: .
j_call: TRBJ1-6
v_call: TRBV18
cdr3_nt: TGTGCCAGCTCTCCGGAGGTCTCCAATTCACCCCTCCACTTT
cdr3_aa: CASSPEVSNSPLHF

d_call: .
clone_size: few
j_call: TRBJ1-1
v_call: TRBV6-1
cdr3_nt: TGTGCCAGCAGTGAAGTTAATCGACACAAAGCTTTCTTT
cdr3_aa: CASSEVNRHKAFF

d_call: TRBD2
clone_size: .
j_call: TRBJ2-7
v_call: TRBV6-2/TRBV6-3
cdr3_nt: TGTGCCAGCAGTTACTCCCAGCGGACTAGCGGGGGGGCCTTTAACCGCCACGAGCAGTACTTC
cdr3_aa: CASSYSQRTSGGAFNRHEQYF

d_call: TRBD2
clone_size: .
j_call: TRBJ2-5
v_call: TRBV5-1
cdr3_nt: TGCGCCAGCAGCTTCGGCGGGGGGGCGTCGGAGACCCAGTACTTC
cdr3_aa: CASSFGGGASETQYF

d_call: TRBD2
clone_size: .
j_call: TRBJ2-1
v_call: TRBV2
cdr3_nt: TGTGCCAGCAGTGAAGGACTAGCGGGAGGGTACAATGAGCAGTTCTTC
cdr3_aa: CASSEGLAGGYNEQFF

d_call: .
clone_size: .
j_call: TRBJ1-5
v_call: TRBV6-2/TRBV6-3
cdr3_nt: TGTGCCAGCAGTTACTCGACCAGGGGTGGCAATCAGCCCCAGCATTTT
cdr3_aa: CASSYSTRGGNQPQHF

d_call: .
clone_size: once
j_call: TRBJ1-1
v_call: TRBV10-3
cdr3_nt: TGTGCCATCAGTGGGCAGGGGATGAGGCACACTGAAGCTTTCTTT
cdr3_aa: CAISGQGMRHTEAFF

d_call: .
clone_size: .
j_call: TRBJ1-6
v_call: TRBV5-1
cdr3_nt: TGCGCCAGCAGCCCGGGGGGCGCCAATTCACCCCTCCACTTT
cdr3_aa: CASSPGGANSPLHF

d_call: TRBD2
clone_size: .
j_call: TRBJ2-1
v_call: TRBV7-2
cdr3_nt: TGTGCCAGCAGCTCGTTTCCGGACACTAGCGGGAGCTCCTACAATGAGCAGTTCTTC
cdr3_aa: CASSSFPDTSGSSYNEQFF

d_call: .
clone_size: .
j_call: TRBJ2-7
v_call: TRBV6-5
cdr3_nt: TGTGCCAGCAGCAAGGGAAGCGGCTACGAGCAGTACTTC
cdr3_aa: CASSKGSGYEQYF

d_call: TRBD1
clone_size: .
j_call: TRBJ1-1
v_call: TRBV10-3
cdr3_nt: TGTGCCATCAGTGCCCACGGGCGGACAGGGAAGTCTGACACTGAAGCTTTCTTT
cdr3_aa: CAISAHGRTGKSDTEAFF

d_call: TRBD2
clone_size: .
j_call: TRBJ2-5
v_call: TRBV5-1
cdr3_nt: TGCGCCAGCAGCCCGCGGACTAGCGGCTCTCAAGAGACCCAGTACTTC
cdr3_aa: CASSPRTSGSQETQYF

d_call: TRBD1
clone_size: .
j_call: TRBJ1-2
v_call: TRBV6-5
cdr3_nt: TGTGCCAGCAACTTACAGGGGGCGAGGGGCTACACCTTC
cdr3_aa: CASNLQGARGYTF

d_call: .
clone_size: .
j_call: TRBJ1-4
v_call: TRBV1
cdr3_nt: TGCACCAGCAGCCAACTCGCGGGGGAGAAAGCAACTAATGAAAAACTGTTTTTT
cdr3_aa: CTSSQLAGEKATNEKLFF

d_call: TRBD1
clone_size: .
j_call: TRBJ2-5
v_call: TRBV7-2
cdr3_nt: TGTGCCAGCAGCCGGACAGGGGCGGCCGAGACCCAGTACTTC
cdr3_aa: CASSRTGAAETQYF

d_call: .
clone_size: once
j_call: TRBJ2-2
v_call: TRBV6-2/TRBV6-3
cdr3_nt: TGTGCCAGCAGTTCCTCCGGACAGTCCGGGTTTCTGTTTTTT
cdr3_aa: CASSSSGQSGFLFF

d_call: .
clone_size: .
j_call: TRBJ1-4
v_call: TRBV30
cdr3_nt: TGTGCCTGGAGTGTAGCGTTCCGCGGGGGATATGAAAAACTGTTTTTT
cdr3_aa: CAWSVAFRGGYEKLFF

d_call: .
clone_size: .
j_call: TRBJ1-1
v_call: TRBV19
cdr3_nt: TGTGCCAGTAGTATACGGGCGGGGAGCACTGAAGCTTTCTTT
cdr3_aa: CASSIRAGSTEAFF

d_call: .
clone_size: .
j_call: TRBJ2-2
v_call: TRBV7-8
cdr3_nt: TGTGCCAGCAGCTCGGGAGTCTCCATCATCACCGGGGAGCTGTTTTTT
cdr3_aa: CASSSGVSIITGELFF

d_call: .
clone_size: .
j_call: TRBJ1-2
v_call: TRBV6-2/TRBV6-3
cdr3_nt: TGTGCCAGCAGTTCGTACAGGGCCCGCTACACCTTC
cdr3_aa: CASSSYRARYTF

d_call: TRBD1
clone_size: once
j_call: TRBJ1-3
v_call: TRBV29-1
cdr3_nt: TGCAGCGTTGGGACAGGGGGAGGAAACACCATATATTTT
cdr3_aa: CSVGTGGGNTIYF

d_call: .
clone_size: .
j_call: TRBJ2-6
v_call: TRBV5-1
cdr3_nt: TGCGCCAGCAGCTTGTGGGCAGAAAGCTCTGGGGCCAACGTCCTGACTTTC
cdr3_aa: CASSLWAESSGANVLTF

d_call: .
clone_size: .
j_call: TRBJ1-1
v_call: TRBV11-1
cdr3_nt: TGTGCCAGCAGCTTAGAAGCAGGCTTCGAAGCTTTCTTT
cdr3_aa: CASSLEAGFEAFF

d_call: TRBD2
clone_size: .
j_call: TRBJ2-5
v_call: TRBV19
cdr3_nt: TGTGCCAGTAGTGGTAGACTAGCGGGGGGCCTGCAAGAGACCCAGTACTTC
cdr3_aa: CASSGRLAGGLQETQYF

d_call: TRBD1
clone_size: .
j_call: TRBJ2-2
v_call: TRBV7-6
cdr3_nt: TGTGCCAGCAGCCCGGGACAGGGGTGGGCCGGGGAGCTGTTTTTT
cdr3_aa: CASSPGQGWAGELFF

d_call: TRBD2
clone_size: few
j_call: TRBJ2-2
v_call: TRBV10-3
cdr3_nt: TGTGCCATCAGTGATGGACTAGCGGGAGGGAACACCGGGGAGCTGTTTTTT
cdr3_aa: CAISDGLAGGNTGELFF

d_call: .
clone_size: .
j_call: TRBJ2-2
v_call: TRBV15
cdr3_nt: TGTGCCACCAGCAGGGACCAAACAGGCTGGGTGAACACCGGGGAGCTGTTTTTT
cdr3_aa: CATSRDQTGWVNTGELFF

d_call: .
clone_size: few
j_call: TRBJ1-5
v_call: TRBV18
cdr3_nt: TGTGCCAGCTCAACCCGGGACACCAATCAGCCCCAGCATTTT
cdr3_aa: CASSTRDTNQPQHF

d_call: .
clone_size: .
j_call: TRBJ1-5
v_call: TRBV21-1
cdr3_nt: TGTGCCAGCAGCAAAGCGTCTTCACGTCGTGAGGGAGATAGCAATCAGCCCCAGCATTTT
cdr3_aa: CASSKASSRREGDSNQPQHF

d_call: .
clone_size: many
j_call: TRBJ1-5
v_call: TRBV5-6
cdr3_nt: TGTGCCAGCAGCCGTTTTGACAGAGGCAATCAGCCCCAGCATTTT
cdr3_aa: CASSRFDRGNQPQHF

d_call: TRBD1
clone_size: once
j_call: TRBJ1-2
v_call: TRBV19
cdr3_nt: TGTGCCAGTAGTCGCCGGGACAGGGGCCTAAACTATGGCTACACCTTC
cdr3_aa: CASSRRDRGLNYGYTF

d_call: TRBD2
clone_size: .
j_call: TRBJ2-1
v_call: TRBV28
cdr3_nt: TGTGCCAGAGAGACTAGCACCCACAATGAGCAGTTCTTC
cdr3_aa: CARETSTHNEQFF

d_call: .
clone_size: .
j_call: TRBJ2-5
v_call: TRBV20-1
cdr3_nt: TGCAGTGCTAGTCGAGGGCCCCTACAAGAGACCCAGTACTTC
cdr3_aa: CSASRGPLQETQYF

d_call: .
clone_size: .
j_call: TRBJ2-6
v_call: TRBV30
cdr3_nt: TGTGCCTGGCTTAAACTGAGCTCTGGGGCCAACGTCCTGACTTTC
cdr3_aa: CAWLKLSSGANVLTF

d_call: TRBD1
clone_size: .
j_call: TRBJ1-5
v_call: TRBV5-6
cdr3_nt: TGTGCCAGCAGCTCCCTCCGGGACAGGCCGTCGTATGGCAATCAGCCCCAGCATTTT
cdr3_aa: CASSSLRDRPSYGNQPQHF

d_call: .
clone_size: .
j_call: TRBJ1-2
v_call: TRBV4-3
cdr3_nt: TGCGCCAGCAGCCAAGATGGTACCAGGGGAAGTGGCTACACCTTC
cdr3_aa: CASSQDGTRGSGYTF

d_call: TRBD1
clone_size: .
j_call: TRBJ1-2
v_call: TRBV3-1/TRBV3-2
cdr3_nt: TGTGCCAGCAGCCAAGGAGACAGGGATTCCTATGGCTACACCTTC
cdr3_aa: CASSQGDRDSYGYTF

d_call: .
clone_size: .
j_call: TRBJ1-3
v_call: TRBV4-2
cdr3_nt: TGTGCCAGCAGCCAAACAGGGAGCTCTGGAAACACCATATATTTT
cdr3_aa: CASSQTGSSGNTIYF

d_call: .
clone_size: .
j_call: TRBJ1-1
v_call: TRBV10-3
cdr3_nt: TGTGCCATCAGTGAGACTTTCTCAGGGTTGGACACTGAAGCTTTCTTT
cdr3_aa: CAISETFSGLDTEAFF

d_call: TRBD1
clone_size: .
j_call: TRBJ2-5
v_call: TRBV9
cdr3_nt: TGTGCCAGCAGCAGACGGGTCGAGACAGGGGGTAAAGAGACCCAGTACTTC
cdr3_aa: CASSRRVETGGKETQYF

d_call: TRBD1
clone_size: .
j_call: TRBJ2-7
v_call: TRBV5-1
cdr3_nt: TGCGCCAGCAGCTTAGCCGCCCCGGGACAGGTAGCCTACGAGCAGTACTTC
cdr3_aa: CASSLAAPGQVAYEQYF

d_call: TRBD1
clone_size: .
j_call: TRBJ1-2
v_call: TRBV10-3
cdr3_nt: TGTGCCATCCAGGGCCCAGTGACAGGGGTTAGCGGCTACACCTTC
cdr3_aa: CAIQGPVTGVSGYTF

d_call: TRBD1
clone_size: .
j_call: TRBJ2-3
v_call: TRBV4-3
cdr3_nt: TGCGCCAGCAGCCAATGGTCAGGGGGAGCAGATACGCAGTATTTT
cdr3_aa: CASSQWSGGADTQYF